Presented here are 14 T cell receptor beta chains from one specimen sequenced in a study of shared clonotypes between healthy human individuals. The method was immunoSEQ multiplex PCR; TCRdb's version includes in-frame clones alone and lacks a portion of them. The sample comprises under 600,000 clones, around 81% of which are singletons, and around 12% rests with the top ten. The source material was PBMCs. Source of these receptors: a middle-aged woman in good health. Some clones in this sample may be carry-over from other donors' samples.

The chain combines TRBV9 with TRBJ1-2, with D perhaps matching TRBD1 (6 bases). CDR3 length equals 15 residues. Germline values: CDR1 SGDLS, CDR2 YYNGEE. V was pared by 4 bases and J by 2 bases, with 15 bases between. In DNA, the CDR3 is TGTGCCAGCAGCCCCTCGACAGGCCCAAACTATGGCTACACCTTC. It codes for CASSPSTGPNYGYTF.

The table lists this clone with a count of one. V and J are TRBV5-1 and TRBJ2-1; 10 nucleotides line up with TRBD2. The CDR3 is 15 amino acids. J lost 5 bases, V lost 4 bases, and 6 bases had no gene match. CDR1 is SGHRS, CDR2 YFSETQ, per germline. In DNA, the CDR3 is TGCGCCAGCAGCGAAGGACTAGCGGACAACAATGAGCAGTTCTTC. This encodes CASSEGLADNNEQFF.

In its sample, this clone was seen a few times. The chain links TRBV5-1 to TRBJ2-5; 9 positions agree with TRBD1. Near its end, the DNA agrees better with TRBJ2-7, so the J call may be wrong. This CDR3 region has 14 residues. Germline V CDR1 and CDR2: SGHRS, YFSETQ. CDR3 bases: TGCGCCAGCAGCCTTATACCGGGACAGGGCGAGCAGTACTTC. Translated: CASSLIPGQGEQYF.

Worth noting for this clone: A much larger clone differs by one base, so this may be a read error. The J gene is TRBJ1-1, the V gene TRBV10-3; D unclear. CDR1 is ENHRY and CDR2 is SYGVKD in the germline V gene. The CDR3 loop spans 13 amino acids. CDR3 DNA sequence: TGTGCCATCCGTGAATATAGGAACACTGAAGCTTTCTTT. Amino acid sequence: CAIREYRNTEAFF.

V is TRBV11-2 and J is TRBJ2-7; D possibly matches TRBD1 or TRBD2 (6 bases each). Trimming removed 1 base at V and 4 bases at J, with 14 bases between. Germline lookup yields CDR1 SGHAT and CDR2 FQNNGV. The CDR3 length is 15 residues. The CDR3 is CASSLVWGAVYEQYF. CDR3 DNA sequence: TGTGCCAGCAGCTTAGTGTGGGGGGCCGTATACGAGCAGTACTTC.

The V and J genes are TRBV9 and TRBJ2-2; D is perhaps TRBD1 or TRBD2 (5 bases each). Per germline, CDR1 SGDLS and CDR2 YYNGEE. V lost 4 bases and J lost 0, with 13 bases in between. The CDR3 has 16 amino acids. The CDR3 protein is CASSPRGDANTGELFF. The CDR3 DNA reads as TGTGCCAGCAGCCCACGAGGGGACGCGAACACCGGGGAGCTGTTTTTT. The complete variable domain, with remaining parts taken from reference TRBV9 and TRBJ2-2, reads DSGVTQTPKHLITATGQRVTLRCSPRSGDLSVYWYQQSLDQGLQFLIQYYNGEERAKGNILERFSAQQFPDLHSELNLSSLELGDSALYFCASSPRGDANTGELFFGEGSRLTVL.

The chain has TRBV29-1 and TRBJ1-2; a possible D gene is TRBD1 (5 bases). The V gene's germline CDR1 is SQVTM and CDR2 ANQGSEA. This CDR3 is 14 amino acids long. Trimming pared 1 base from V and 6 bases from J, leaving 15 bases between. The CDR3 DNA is TGCAGCGTTGAAGGGAGGAGGGACCGAGATGGCTACACCTTC. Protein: CSVEGRRDRDGYTF. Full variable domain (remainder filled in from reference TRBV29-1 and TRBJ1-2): SAVISQKPSRDICQRGTSLTIQCQVDSQVTMMFWYRQQPGQSLTLIATANQGSEATYESGFVIDKFPISRPNLTFSTLTVSNMSPEDSSIYLCSVEGRRDRDGYTFGSGTRLTVV.

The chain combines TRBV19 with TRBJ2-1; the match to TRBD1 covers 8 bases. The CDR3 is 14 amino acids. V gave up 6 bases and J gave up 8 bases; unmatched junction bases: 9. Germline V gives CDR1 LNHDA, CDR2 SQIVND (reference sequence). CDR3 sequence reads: CASRQGGAGDEQFF. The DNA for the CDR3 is TGTGCCAGTAGACAGGGGGGAGCCGGGGATGAGCAGTTCTTC.

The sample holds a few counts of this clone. The CDR3 DNA reads TGCGCCAGCAGCGCGGGAGGGCTTAGGGAGCAGTTCTTC. Its protein is CASSAGGLREQFF. The chain carries TRBV5-1 and TRBJ2-1; 9 bases agree with TRBD2. The CDR3 spans 13 residues. The germline CDR1 and CDR2 sequences are SGHRS and YFSETQ. Unmatched junction bases numbered 6, after V lost 4 bases and J lost 10 bases. Complete variable domain (other parts from reference TRBV5-1 and TRBJ2-1): KAGVTQTPRYLIKTRGQQVTLSCSPISGHRSVSWYQQTPGQGLQFLFEYFSETQRNKGNFPGRFSGRQFSNSRSEMNVSTLELGDSALYLCASSAGGLREQFFGPGTRLTVL.

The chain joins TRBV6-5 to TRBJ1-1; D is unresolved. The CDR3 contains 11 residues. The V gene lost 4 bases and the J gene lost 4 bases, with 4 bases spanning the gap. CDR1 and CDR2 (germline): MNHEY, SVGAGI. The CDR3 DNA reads TGTGCCAGCAGTTCCAGCACTGAAGCTTTCTTT. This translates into CASSSSTEAFF.

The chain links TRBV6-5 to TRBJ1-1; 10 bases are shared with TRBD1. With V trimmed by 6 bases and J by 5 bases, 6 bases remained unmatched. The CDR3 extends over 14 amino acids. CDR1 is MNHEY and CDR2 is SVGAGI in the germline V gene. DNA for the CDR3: TGTGCCAGCAGCCGCGGACAGGGGGGAACTGAAGCTTTCTTT. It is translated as CASSRGQGGTEAFF.

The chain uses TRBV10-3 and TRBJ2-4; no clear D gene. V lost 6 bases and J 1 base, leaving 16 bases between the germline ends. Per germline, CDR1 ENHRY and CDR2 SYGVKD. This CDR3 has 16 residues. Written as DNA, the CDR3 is TGTGCCATCAGAGAGAATTTAGTGGGGGCCAAAAACATTCAGTACTTC. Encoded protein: CAIRENLVGAKNIQYF.

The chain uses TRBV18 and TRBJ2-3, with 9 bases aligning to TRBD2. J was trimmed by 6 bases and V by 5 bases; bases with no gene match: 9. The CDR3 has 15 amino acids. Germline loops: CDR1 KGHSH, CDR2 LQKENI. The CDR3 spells CASSKAGGPRDTQYF. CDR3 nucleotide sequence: TGTGCCAGCTCAAAAGCGGGAGGCCCGCGCGATACGCAGTATTTT.

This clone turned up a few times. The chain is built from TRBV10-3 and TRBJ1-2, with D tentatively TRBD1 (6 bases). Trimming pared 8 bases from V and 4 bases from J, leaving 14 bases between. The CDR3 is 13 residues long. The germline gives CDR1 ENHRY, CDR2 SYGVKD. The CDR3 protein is CAIGAGEVYGYTF. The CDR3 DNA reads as TGTGCCATCGGGGCAGGGGAGGTCTATGGCTACACCTTC.